These 9 T cell receptor beta chains came from one sample sequenced in a study of vaccination effects on CD4 cells after COVID-19. Using immunoSEQ multiplex PCR, the repertoire was profiled, and TCRdb retains in-frame clones only, with some absent. Of around 24,000 clones in the sample, 65% to 75% are singletons; the top ten hold around 3.5%. These receptors have no known antigen. CD4+ T cells specific for antigen were expanded with viral peptide pools by the ViraFEST assay before sequencing. A roughly ten-day culture period preceded the isolation of CD4+ T cells. Neither prior SARS-CoV-2 infection nor positive nucleocapsid antibodies were present in the vaccine recipients. This material consisted of CD4+ T cells from PBMCs cultured with SARS-CoV-2 spike peptides, taken before COVID-19 vaccination. These TCRs come from a human donor who received a COVID-19 vaccine.

The chain is built from TRBV5-4 and TRBJ1-6, with D unresolved. The germline V gene has CDR1 SGHNT and CDR2 YYREEE (reference sequence). V lost 4 bases and J lost 9, with 8 bases in between. CDR3 length: 12 residues. CDR3 nucleotides: TGTGCCAGCAGCACGTGGAGTTCACCCCTCCACTTT. It codes for CASSTWSSPLHF.

V gene TRBV24-1 combines with J gene TRBJ2-3, with D possibly matching TRBD2 (6 bases). The CDR3 runs to 14 residues. V dropped 0 bases and J dropped 6 bases, with 9 bases sitting between them. Germline V gene data show CDR1 as KGHDR and CDR2 as SFDVKD. The CDR3 here is CATSDLGGVDTQYF. The CDR3 coding sequence is TGTGCCACCAGTGATTTGGGAGGGGTTGATACGCAGTATTTT.

The rearrangement joins TRBV11-2 to TRBJ2-3; unclear D gene. Germline V gene lookup returns CDR1 SGHAT and CDR2 FQNNGV. V gave up 5 bases and J gave up 6 bases, with 12 bases separating them. CDR3 size: 13 residues. The CDR3 reads CASSPRVWDTQYF. CDR3 DNA: TGTGCCAGCAGCCCCCGGGTCTGGGATACGCAGTATTTT. Combining the CDR3 with reference TRBV11-2 and TRBJ2-3 gives the whole variable domain EAGVAQSPRYKIIEKRQSVAFWCNPISGHATLYWYQQILGQGPKLLIQFQNNGVVDDSQLPKDRFSAERLKGVDSTLKIQPAKLEDSAVYLCASSPRVWDTQYFGPGTRLTVL.

V and J are TRBV18 and TRBJ1-1, with D perhaps TRBD1 (5 bases). Deletions cut 2 bases from V and 4 bases from J, with 11 bases between. The V gene's germline CDR1 is KGHSH and CDR2 LQKENI. The CDR3 covers 14 residues. The CDR3 region is CASSPDSRGTEAFF. CDR3 nucleotides: TGTGCCAGCTCACCAGACAGTCGGGGCACTGAAGCTTTCTTT.

The chain is built from TRBV29-1 and TRBJ2-1; 12 bases line up with TRBD2. The germline CDR1 and CDR2 sequences are SQVTM and ANQGSEA. V gave up 7 bases and J gave up 8 bases; unmatched junction bases: 9. The CDR3 is made up of 14 amino acids. The DNA for the CDR3 is TGCAGCGCCCGAAGACTAGCGGGAGTTTATGAGCAGTTCTTC. Protein: CSARRLAGVYEQFF.

This clone was seen only a few times. The chain carries TRBV29-1 and TRBJ2-7; D is perhaps TRBD1 (5 bases). This CDR3 spans 12 amino acids. V lost 7 bases and J 2 bases, leaving 12 bases between the germline ends. Per germline, CDR1 SQVTM and CDR2 ANQGSEA. CDR3 in amino acids: CSAPQATYEQYF. Written as DNA, the CDR3 is TGCAGCGCTCCACAGGCTACCTACGAGCAGTACTTC.

The sample holds one count of this clone. The CDR3 sequence: CASSLAGAAETQYF. CDR3 nucleotides: TGTGCCAGCAGCCTAGCGGGAGCCGCAGAGACCCAGTACTTC. The chain recombines TRBV14 with TRBJ2-5; 9 nucleotides agree with TRBD2. J lost 4 bases, V lost 4 bases, and 4 bases had no gene match. The CDR3 sequence is 14 residues long. The germline CDR1 and CDR2 sequences are SGHDN and FVKESK.

The gene calls are TRBV6-4 and TRBJ2-1; TRBD2 matches at 13 bases. V lost 2 bases, J lost 7 bases, and 2 bases stayed unmatched. CDR1 MRHNA and CDR2 SNTAGT come from the germline V gene. The CDR3 has 15 residues. The CDR3 DNA is TGTGCCAGCAGTGACACTAGCGGGGGGGCGAATGAGCAGTTCTTC. Protein product: CASSDTSGGANEQFF.

The chain uses TRBV4-1 and TRBJ2-7, with 9 positions matching TRBD1. Germline CDR1 is MGHRA and CDR2 is YSYEKL. This CDR3 comprises 17 residues. The junction had 13 bases not matched to a gene; V was cut back by 5 bases and J by 2 bases. DNA of the CDR3: TGCGCCAGCAGCTGGCACCCGGACAGGGGTGGAACCTACGAGCAGTACTTC. Its protein is CASSWHPDRGGTYEQYF.